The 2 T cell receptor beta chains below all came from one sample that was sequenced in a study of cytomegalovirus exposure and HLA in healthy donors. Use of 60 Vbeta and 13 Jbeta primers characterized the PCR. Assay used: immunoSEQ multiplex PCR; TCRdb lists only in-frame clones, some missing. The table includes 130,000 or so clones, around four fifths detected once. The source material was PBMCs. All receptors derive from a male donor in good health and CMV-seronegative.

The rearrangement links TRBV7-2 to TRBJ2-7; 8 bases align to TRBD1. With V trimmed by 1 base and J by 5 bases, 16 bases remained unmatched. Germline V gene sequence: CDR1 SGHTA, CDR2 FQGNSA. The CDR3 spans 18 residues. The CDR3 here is CASSLVGVGQGALNEQYF. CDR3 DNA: TGTGCCAGCAGCTTAGTAGGAGTAGGGCAGGGGGCGCTCAACGAGCAGTACTTC. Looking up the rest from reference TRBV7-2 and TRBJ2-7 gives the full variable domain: GAGVSQSPSNKVTEKGKDVELRCDPISGHTALYWYRQSLGQGLEFLIYFQGNSAPDKSGLPSDRFSAERTGGSVSTLTIQRTQQEDSAVYLCASSLVGVGQGALNEQYFGPGTRLTVT.

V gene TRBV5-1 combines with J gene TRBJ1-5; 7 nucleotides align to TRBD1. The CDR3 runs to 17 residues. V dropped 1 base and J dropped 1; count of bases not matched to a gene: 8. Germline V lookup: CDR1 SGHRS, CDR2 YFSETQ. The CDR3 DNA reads TGCGCCAGCAGCTTGATGTCGACAGGGTTGAGCAATCAGCCCCAGCATTTT. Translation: CASSLMSTGLSNQPQHF.